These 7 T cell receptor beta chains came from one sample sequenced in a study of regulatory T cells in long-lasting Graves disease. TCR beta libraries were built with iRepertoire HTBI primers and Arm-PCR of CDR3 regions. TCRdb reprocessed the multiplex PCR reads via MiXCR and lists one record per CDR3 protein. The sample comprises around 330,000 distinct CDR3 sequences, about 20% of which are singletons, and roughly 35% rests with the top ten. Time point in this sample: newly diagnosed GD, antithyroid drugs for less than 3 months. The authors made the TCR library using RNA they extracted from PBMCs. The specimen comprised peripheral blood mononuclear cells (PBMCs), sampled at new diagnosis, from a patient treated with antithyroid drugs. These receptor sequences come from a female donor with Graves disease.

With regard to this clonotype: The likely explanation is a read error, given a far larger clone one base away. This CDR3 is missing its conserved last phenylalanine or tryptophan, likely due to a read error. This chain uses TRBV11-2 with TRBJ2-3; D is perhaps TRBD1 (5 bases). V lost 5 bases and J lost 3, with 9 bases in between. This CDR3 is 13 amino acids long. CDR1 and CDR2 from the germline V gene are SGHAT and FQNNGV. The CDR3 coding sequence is TGTGCCAGCAGCCCGTCAGGGACAGATACGCAGTATTCT. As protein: CASSPSGTDTQYS.

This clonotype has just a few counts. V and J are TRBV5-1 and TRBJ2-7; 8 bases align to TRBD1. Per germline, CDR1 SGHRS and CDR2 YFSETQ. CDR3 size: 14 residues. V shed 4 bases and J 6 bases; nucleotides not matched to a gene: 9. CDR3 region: CASSTAGQAGEQYF. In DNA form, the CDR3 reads TGCGCCAGCAGCACCGCGGGACAGGCTGGCGAGCAGTACTTC.

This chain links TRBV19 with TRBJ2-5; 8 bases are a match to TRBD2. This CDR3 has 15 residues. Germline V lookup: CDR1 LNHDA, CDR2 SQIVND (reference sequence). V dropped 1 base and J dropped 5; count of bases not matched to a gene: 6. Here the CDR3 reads CASSIGAGVGETQYF. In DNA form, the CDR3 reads TGTGCCAGTAGTATAGGAGCGGGAGTCGGGGAGACCCAGTACTTC. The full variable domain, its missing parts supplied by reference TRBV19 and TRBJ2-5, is DGGITQSPKYLFRKEGQNVTLSCEQNLNHDAMYWYRQDPGQGLRLIYYSQIVNDFQKGDIAEGYSVSREKKESFPLTVTSAQKNPTAFYLCASSIGAGVGETQYFGPGTRLLVL.

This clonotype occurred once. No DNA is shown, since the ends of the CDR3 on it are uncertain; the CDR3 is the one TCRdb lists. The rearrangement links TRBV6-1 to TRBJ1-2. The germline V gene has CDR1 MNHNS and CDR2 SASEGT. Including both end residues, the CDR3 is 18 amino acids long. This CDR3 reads CASEDYEQYFGPADGYTF.

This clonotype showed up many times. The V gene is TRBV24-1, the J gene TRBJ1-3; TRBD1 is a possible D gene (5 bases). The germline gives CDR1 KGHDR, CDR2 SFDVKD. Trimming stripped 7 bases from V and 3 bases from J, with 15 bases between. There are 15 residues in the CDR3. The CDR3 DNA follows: TGTGCCACCAGAAGGGGCCCAAGGCTTGGAAACACCATATATTTT. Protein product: CATRRGPRLGNTIYF.

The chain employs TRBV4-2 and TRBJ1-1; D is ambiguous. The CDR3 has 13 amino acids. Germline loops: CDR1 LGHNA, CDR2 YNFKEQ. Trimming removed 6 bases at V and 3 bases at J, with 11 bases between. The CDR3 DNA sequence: TGTGCCAGCAGTCGCCGGAGGGACACTGAAGCTTTCTTT. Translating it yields CASSRRRDTEAFF.

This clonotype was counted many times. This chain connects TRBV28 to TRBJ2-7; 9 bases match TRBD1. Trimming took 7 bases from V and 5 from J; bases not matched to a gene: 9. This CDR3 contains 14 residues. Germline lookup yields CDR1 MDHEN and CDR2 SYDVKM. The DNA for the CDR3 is TGTGCCAGCATGGAAGTGGACAGGGGCCACGAGCAGTACTTC. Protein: CASMEVDRGHEQYF.